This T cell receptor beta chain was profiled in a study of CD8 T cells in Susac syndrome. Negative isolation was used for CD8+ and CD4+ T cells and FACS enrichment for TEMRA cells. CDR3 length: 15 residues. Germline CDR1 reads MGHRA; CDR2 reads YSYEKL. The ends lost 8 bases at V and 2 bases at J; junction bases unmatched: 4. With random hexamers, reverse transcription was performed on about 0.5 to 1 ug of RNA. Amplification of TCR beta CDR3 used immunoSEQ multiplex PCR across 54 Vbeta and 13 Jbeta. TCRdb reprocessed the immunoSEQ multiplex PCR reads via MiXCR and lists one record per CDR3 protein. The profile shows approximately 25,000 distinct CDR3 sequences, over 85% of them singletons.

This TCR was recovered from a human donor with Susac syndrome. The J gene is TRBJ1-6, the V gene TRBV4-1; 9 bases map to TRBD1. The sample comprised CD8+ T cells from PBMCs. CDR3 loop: CASRWDRAYNSPLHF. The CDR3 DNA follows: TGCGCCAGCCGATGGGACAGGGCCTATAATTCACCCCTCCACTTT.